This TCR beta chain derives from a study of PD-1 blockade in classical Hodgkin lymphoma. Findings and limits, study-wide: Baseline TCR diversity was reportedly lower in newly diagnosed patients than in healthy donors. It was reported as lower still in relapsed/refractory patients. Those patients who began receiving nivolumab less than 1 year after ASCT had lower diversity, and they were excluded.

The data were produced by immunoSEQ multiplex PCR, yet TCRdb's version contains in-frame clones alone and is incomplete. The data show around 8,000 clones, with approximately 86% seen just once and 22% held by the top ten. Each patient's relapse followed autologous stem cell transplantation, and brentuximab vedotin exposure varied. Negative selection with magnets was how CD8+ T cells were isolated from the thawed PBMCs. V shed 8 bases and J 3 bases; nucleotides not matched to a gene: 9. The CDR3 extends over 15 amino acids. CDR1 MNHNS and CDR2 SASEGT come from the germline V gene. A word on this clone: The antigen is not known.

Sequencing used CD8+ T cells from blood, obtained at baseline. This chain joins TRBV6-1 and TRBJ2-3; 9 nucleotides agree with TRBD2. The TCR was taken from a human donor with classical Hodgkin lymphoma. The CDR3 DNA is TGTGCCAGCTCGGGGCGGGAGGGCTTTACAGATACGCAGTATTTT. It translates to CASSGREGFTDTQYF.